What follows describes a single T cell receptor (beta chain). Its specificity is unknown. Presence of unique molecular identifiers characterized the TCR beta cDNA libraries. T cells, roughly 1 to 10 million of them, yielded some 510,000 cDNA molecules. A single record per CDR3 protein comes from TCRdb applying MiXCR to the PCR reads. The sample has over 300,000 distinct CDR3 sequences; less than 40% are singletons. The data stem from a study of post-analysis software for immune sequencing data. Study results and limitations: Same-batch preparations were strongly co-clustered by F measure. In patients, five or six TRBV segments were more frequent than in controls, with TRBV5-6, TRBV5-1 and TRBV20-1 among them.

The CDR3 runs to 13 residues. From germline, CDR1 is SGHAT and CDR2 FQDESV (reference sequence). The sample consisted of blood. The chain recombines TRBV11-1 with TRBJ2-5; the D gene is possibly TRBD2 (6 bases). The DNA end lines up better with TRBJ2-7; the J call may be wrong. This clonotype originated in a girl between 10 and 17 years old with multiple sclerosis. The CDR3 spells CASSHGGRGEQYF. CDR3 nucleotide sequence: TGTGCCAGCAGCCACGGGGGTCGCGGCGAGCAGTACTTC.